The TCR beta chain described here comes from a study of STAT5B mutations in CD4+ large granular lymphocyte leukemia. Overall study context: Healthy donors showed HLA-associated enrichment of the CDR3 'QG' motif.

V lost 5 bases and J 0 bases, leaving 13 bases between the germline ends. This CDR3 has 15 residues. Germline CDR1 and CDR2: SGHTA and FQGNSA. Authors' analysis steps: A productive frequency of 2.59 x 10-5 was the lowest detectable. The method was immunoSEQ multiplex PCR; TCRdb's version includes in-frame clones alone and lacks a portion of them. The V and J calls and clone size are taken from that table; D and trimming were inferred from the DNA. The sample records more than 30,000 clones, under 85% being singletons. General observations from the study: CD4-sorted patient repertoires seemed more clonal than healthy CD4+ repertoires.

With respect to this clone: Its antigen is as yet unknown.

Source material: CD4+ T cells from blood buffy coats. The receptor's source is a human donor in good health. The rearrangement joins TRBV7-2 to TRBJ1-2, with D possibly matching TRBD1 (5 bases). Here the CDR3 reads CASSLRGASNYGYTF. The CDR3, as DNA: TGTGCCAGCAGCCTACGTGGGGCTTCTAACTATGGCTACACCTTC.